These T cell receptor beta chains were read from a single sample in a study of T cell responses to AZD1222 COVID-19 vaccine. Data came from immunoSEQ multiplex PCR; TCRdb stores just in-frame clones and leaves some out. In the table there are tens of thousands of clones, roughly 86% of which are singletons. This material consisted of peripheral blood, taken on day 0 of AZD1222 vaccination. These receptors all come from an adult in good health. The conserved cysteine and the conserved F or W are not part of the CDR3 here. The order of the fields is CDR3 protein, V gene, J gene.

CDR3: ASTRTSEKYNEQF
V: TRBV11-2
J: TRBJ2-1

CDR3: ASSITSGGSYNEQF
V: TRBV3-1/TRBV3-2
J: TRBJ2-1

CDR3: ASSLGPRSSYNEQF
V: TRBV7-3
J: TRBJ2-1

CDR3: ASSQALAGADTQY
V: TRBV4-2
J: TRBJ2-3

CDR3: ASSPAPGRQSYNEQF
V: TRBV14
J: TRBJ2-1

CDR3: ASSPQGATTEAF
V: TRBV7-2
J: TRBJ1-1

CDR3: ASSQEGSSSYNSPLH
V: TRBV4-1
J: TRBJ1-6

CDR3: ASSPGTSLRNEQF
V: TRBV9
J: TRBJ2-1

CDR3: ASSEDRYAEAF
V: TRBV10-1
J: TRBJ1-1

CDR3: ASSLEGRGYT
V: TRBV11-2
J: TRBJ1-2

CDR3: ASSQNNGNTIY
V: TRBV14
J: TRBJ1-3

CDR3: ASSIDRFEAF
V: TRBV19
J: TRBJ1-1

CDR3: ASSLLTGGRRETQY
V: TRBV5-1
J: TRBJ2-5

CDR3: ASDRGYSPLH
V: TRBV28
J: TRBJ1-6

CDR3: ASSLDSHYNSPLH
V: TRBV5-1
J: TRBJ1-6

CDR3: ASSQGSGGVQPQH
V: TRBV4-3
J: TRBJ1-5

CDR3: ASSLVSEQF
V: TRBV12-3/TRBV12-4
J: TRBJ2-1

CDR3: ASSDPGDKNEKLF
V: TRBV2
J: TRBJ1-4

CDR3: AWKDRAATEAF
V: TRBV30
J: TRBJ1-1

CDR3: ASSLTMSAGATDTQY
V: TRBV4-2
J: TRBJ2-3